Below are 5 T cell receptor beta chains sequenced from a single sample in a study of blood T cell repertoires in COVID-19. Here immunoSEQ multiplex PCR was the method, and the copy in TCRdb shows in-frame clones only, minus some. The repertoire holds roughly 200,000 clones, roughly 80% seen once, with roughly 12% in the top ten. Material for sequencing was peripheral blood. These receptors were collected from a man aged 45-65 years who had recovered from COVID-19.

This clone appeared once. V is TRBV20-1 and J is TRBJ2-1; 8 positions match TRBD1. The V gene end was trimmed by 3 bases and the J gene end by 1 base; junction bases not matched to a gene: 8. CDR3 length: 16 amino acids. CDR1 DFQATT and CDR2 SNEGSKA come from the germline V gene (reference sequence). The chain's CDR3 is CSASSGQGASYNEQFF. CDR3 sequence (DNA): TGCAGTGCTAGTTCAGGACAGGGTGCGTCCTACAATGAGCAGTTCTTC.

V gene TRBV15 combines with J gene TRBJ1-1; D remains ambiguous. This CDR3 is 15 amino acids long. V lost 0 bases to trimming and J lost 6 bases, with 14 bases between them. CDR1 and CDR2 from the germline V gene are LNHNV and YYDKDF (reference sequence). The CDR3 nucleotides are TGTGCCACCAGCAGAGAACGAGGGAGAGCCGCTGAAGCTTTCTTT. Encoded protein: CATSRERGRAAEAFF.

This chain connects TRBV29-1 to TRBJ2-2; D may be TRBD1 (6 bases). Germline assignment: CDR1 SQVTM and CDR2 ANQGSEA. The CDR3 loop spans 15 amino acids. The V end was cut by 4 bases, the J end by 0 bases, with 12 bases between. In nucleotides, the CDR3 is TGCAGCGTTGTGGGTCAGGGGCCGAACACCGGGGAGCTGTTTTTT. This encodes CSVVGQGPNTGELFF.

There are many counts of this clone. This chain uses TRBV7-8 with TRBJ1-1; D is perhaps TRBD1 (6 bases). The germline CDR1 and CDR2 sequences are SGHVS and FQNEAQ. The length of the CDR3 is 16 residues. The V end was cut by 3 bases, the J end by 1 base, with 15 bases between. The CDR3 DNA reads as TGTGCCAGCAGCTTGACCGCCGCAGGGGCGAACACTGAAGCTTTCTTT. Protein sequence: CASSLTAAGANTEAFF.

The CDR3 DNA reads as TGCAGCGTTCTCCCGGAGGGAAGCTACGAGCAGTACTTC. It yields the protein CSVLPEGSYEQYF. The chain couples TRBV29-1 to TRBJ2-7; maybe TRBD2 (6 bases). The germline V gene encodes CDR1 SQVTM and CDR2 ANQGSEA. This CDR3 spans 13 amino acids. Trimming pared 5 bases from V and 3 bases from J, leaving 14 bases between.